These 28 T cell receptor beta chains were sequenced from one sample in a study of CD8 T cells in ankylosing spondylitis. MiXCR was run by TCRdb on the 5' RACE reads, yielding one entry per CDR3 protein. The table shows around 300,000 distinct CDR3 sequences, with around 21% occurring only once. The sample comprised blood, either unsorted or a sorted T cell fraction (not recorded which). The receptors shown here come from a female donor with ankylosing spondylitis or in good health (not recorded which).

This sequence joins TRBV7-8 and TRBJ1-4; D perhaps matches TRBD1 (5 bases). V was pared by 5 bases and J by 2 bases, with 9 bases between. CDR1 is SGHVS and CDR2 is FQNEAQ in the germline V gene. The CDR3 sequence is 14 residues long. The CDR3 DNA follows: TGTGCCAGCAGCGCAGGGTGGACTAATGAAAAACTGTTTTTT. This encodes CASSAGWTNEKLFF.

This clonotype has just a few counts. The V and J genes are TRBV7-9 and TRBJ2-1; TRBD1 matches 8 bases. V was pared by 2 bases and J by 8 bases, with 14 bases of the junction left unmatched. Germline assignment: CDR1 SEHNR and CDR2 FQNEAQ (reference sequence). The CDR3 consists of 17 residues. The CDR3 DNA sequence: TGTGCCAGCAGCTTAATTGAACCGGGACAGGACGGATATGAGCAGTTCTTC. The encoded protein is CASSLIEPGQDGYEQFF.

The gene calls are TRBV5-5 and TRBJ1-6, with a possible D match to TRBD1 (5 bases). The germline V and J ends were trimmed by 4 bases and 10 bases, with 12 bases remaining between them. Germline assignment: CDR1 SGHKS and CDR2 YYEKEE (reference sequence). This CDR3 is 13 amino acids long. The CDR3 protein is CASSRGVGSPLHF. The DNA for the CDR3 is TGTGCCAGCAGCCGGGGGGTTGGGTCACCCCTCCACTTT.

This clonotype was found once. A read error may account for a junction end that differs from germline. V gene TRBV4-3 combines with J gene TRBJ1-6, with D hard to call. CDR1 LGHNA and CDR2 YSLEER come from the germline V gene. This CDR3 is built from 12 residues. CDR3 in DNA: TGCGCCAGCAGTCAAGGAGGATCACCCCTCCACTTT. Encoded protein: CASSQGGSPLHF.

This clonotype was recorded a few times. The rearrangement links TRBV6-1 to TRBJ2-7; perhaps TRBD1 as D (5 bases). Per the germline V gene, CDR1 is MNHNS and CDR2 is SASEGT. This CDR3 has 14 residues. Trimming stripped 8 bases from V and 5 bases from J, with 19 bases between. CDR3 amino acids: CASHLRRTTDEQYF. The DNA of the CDR3 is TGTGCCAGCCACCTTCGCAGGACAACGGACGAGCAGTACTTC.

This clonotype was seen a few times. This chain's CDR3 is CASANETRTFTDTQYF. In DNA form, the CDR3 reads TGTGCTAGTGCCAACGAGACACGGACCTTCACAGATACGCAGTATTTT. The J gene is TRBJ2-3, the V gene TRBV12-5, with no clear D. The CDR3 is made up of 16 amino acids. V was cut by 7 bases and J by 2 bases, with 19 bases left in between. CDR1 LGHNT and CDR2 FRNRAP come from the germline V gene.

This clonotype was found a few times. The V and J genes are TRBV21-1 and TRBJ1-5. TRBV21-1 constitutes a pseudogene. CDR3 length equals 17 residues. The CDR3 bases are TGTGCCAGCAGCGGATCAGGTGCCTTATTCTTTTATCAGCCCCAGCATTTT. This sequence encodes CASSGSGALFFYQPQHF.

This chain joins TRBV7-9 and TRBJ2-1; TRBD1 matches at 7 bases. The V segment lost 5 bases and the J segment 7 bases; nucleotides outside the gene matches: 17. Germline V gives CDR1 SEHNR, CDR2 FQNEAQ (reference sequence). The CDR3 consists of 17 residues. CDR3 sequence: CASSPGSGGTGWNEQFF. CDR3 sequence (DNA): TGTGCCAGCAGCCCCGGGTCAGGGGGAACAGGGTGGAATGAGCAGTTCTTC.

The rearrangement joins TRBV11-2 to TRBJ2-3, with D possibly being TRBD1 or TRBD2 (5 bases each). This CDR3 is built from 13 residues. Germline lookup yields CDR1 SGHAT and CDR2 FQNNGV. Trimming left V 3 bases short and J 5 bases short, with 9 bases between. CDR3 sequence (DNA): TGTGCCAGCAGCTTCCAGGGAGTAGATACGCAGTATTTT. Encoded protein: CASSFQGVDTQYF.

The chain couples TRBV4-3 to TRBJ2-1; the match to TRBD1 covers 7 bases. V lost 2 bases and J lost 13; bases outside the gene matches: 8. CDR1 LGHNA and CDR2 YSLEER come from the germline V gene. This CDR3 has 13 residues. The CDR3 protein is CASSQSRQGEQFF. The CDR3 DNA follows: TGCGCCAGCAGCCAATCGCGCCAGGGGGAACAGTTCTTC.

This clonotype came up many times. This chain connects TRBV28 to TRBJ2-2, with unresolved D. Germline assignment: CDR1 MDHEN and CDR2 SYDVKM. The CDR3 is 13 residues long. Trimming stripped 9 bases from V and 4 bases from J, with 12 bases between. This chain's CDR3 is CASRPKFTGELFF. CDR3 coding DNA: TGTGCCAGTCGCCCCAAGTTCACCGGGGAGCTGTTTTTT.

This chain joins TRBV7-2 and TRBJ2-2, with 9 bases fitting TRBD2. V lost 11 bases to trimming and J lost 2 bases; unmatched junction nucleotides: 9. The CDR3 length is 15 residues. CDR1 SGHTA and CDR2 FQGNSA come from the germline V gene. CDR3 residues: CARSSGSLNTGELFF. CDR3 in DNA: TGTGCCCGGAGTAGCGGGAGCCTCAACACCGGGGAGCTGTTTTTT.

The chain's CDR3 is CASKTGYTEAFF. The CDR3 nucleotides read TGTGCCAGCAAAACAGGGTACACTGAAGCTTTCTTT. The V call is TRBV6-2 or TRBV6-3, the J call TRBJ1-1, with D tentatively TRBD1 (6 bases). The V end lost 7 bases, the J end lost 3 bases, and 9 bases lay between the germline ends. The CDR3 is made up of 12 amino acids. Per germline, CDR1 MNHEY and CDR2 SVGEGT.

In its sample, this clonotype was seen once. The CDR3 reads CASSQVGGVSYNEQFF. As DNA, the CDR3 is TGCGCCAGCAGCCAAGTAGGCGGGGTAAGCTACAATGAGCAGTTCTTC. The gene calls are TRBV4-1 and TRBJ2-1, with D possibly being TRBD2 (6 bases). This CDR3 is 16 amino acids long. Germline V lookup: CDR1 MGHRA, CDR2 YSYEKL. V shed 1 base and J shed 3 bases, with 13 bases lying between them.

This clonotype was detected only a few times. V usage is TRBV5-1 and J usage is TRBJ1-1, with D perhaps matching TRBD1 (5 bases). The CDR3 consists of 15 residues. Germline CDR1 reads SGHRS; CDR2 reads YFSETQ. Deletions cut 0 bases from V and 0 bases from J, with 9 bases between. CDR3 sequence: CASSLGQTLNTEAFF. The CDR3 DNA is TGCGCCAGCAGCTTGGGACAGACCTTGAACACTGAAGCTTTCTTT.

This clonotype was counted between two and nine times. J is TRBJ1-1 and V is TRBV7-2; D is uncertain. The CDR3 contains 16 residues. Trimming took 6 bases from V and 2 from J, leaving 19 bases between them. Germline CDR1 reads SGHTA; CDR2 reads FQGNSA. CDR3 amino acids: CASSSNEIGINTEAFF. CDR3 DNA: TGTGCCAGCAGTTCCAACGAGATTGGGATCAACACTGAAGCTTTCTTT.

V is TRBV29-1 and J is TRBJ2-3; TRBD2 matches at 10 bases. The CDR3 contains 15 residues. Germline V gene lookup returns CDR1 SQVTM and CDR2 ANQGSEA. Losses at the gene ends were 7 bases for V and 4 bases for J; bases not matched to a gene: 11. In nucleotides, the CDR3 is TGCAGCGCCACCGGGGGACTAGCGAGGGCAGATACGCAGTATTTT. This codes for CSATGGLARADTQYF.

This clonotype was counted a few times. This sequence joins TRBV4-3 and TRBJ2-6; D ambiguous. The CDR3 loop spans 18 amino acids. Germline CDR1 is LGHNA and CDR2 is YSLEER. Trimming took 4 bases from V and 1 from J, leaving 17 bases between them. The CDR3 protein is CASSPFGMDTSGANVLTF. The DNA for the CDR3 is TGCGCCAGCAGCCCCTTTGGGATGGATACTTCTGGGGCCAACGTCCTGACTTTC.

This clonotype was seen a few times. The V gene is TRBV7-2, the J gene TRBJ1-3; D ambiguous. The CDR3 length is 13 residues. V was pared by 4 bases and J by 0 bases, with 4 bases between. Germline assignment: CDR1 SGHTA and CDR2 FQGNSA. CDR3 in amino acids: CASSSASGNTIYF. The CDR3 DNA is TGTGCCAGCAGCTCCGCCTCTGGAAACACCATATATTTT.

There are many counts of this clonotype. V is TRBV20-1 and J is TRBJ2-3, with a weak D call TRBD1 (5 bases). Between the trimmed V and J ends, which lost 7 bases and 4 bases, there was a span of 12 bases. CDR1 DFQATT and CDR2 SNEGSKA come from the germline V gene (reference sequence). This CDR3 is built from 12 residues. CDR3 in amino acids: CSVRERADTQYF. As DNA, the CDR3 is TGCAGTGTCAGGGAAAGGGCAGATACGCAGTATTTT.

The rearrangement links TRBV7-2 to TRBJ2-1, with 10 positions matching TRBD1. Losses at the gene ends were 5 bases for V and 8 bases for J; bases not matched to a gene: 9. Germline values: CDR1 SGHTA, CDR2 FQGNSA. The length of the CDR3 is 15 residues. The chain's CDR3 is CASSADRGHSDEQFF. The DNA of the CDR3 is TGTGCCAGCAGCGCCGACAGGGGGCATAGCGATGAGCAGTTCTTC.

This chain connects TRBV7-9 to TRBJ2-7; D might be TRBD2 (5 bases). The CDR3 extends over 13 amino acids. The germline V gene encodes CDR1 SEHNR and CDR2 FQNEAQ (reference sequence). With 5 bases removed from V and 2 bases from J, the gap between germline ends came to 10 bases. In DNA, the CDR3 is TGTGCCAGCAGCGCCCCTAGCACCTACGAGCAGTACTTC. This gives the protein CASSAPSTYEQYF.

The chain links TRBV18 to TRBJ2-1; 9 bases map to TRBD1. This CDR3 has 16 amino acids. The J segment lost 6 bases and the V segment lost 3 bases, leaving 9 bases of the junction unmatched. Germline values: CDR1 KGHSH, CDR2 LQKENI. The chain's CDR3 is CASSPPGTGYGNEQFF. CDR3 nucleotide sequence: TGTGCCAGCTCACCCCCCGGGACAGGGTACGGCAATGAGCAGTTCTTC.

Only a few counts were recorded for this clonotype. The genes are TRBV12-3 or TRBV12-4 and TRBJ1-1; possibly TRBD1 for D (5 bases). Trimming cost V 6 bases and J 0 bases, with 8 bases left between them. The CDR3 is made up of 13 amino acids. CDR3 sequence reads: CASRTELNTEAFF. CDR3 in DNA: TGTGCCAGCAGGACAGAGTTGAACACTGAAGCTTTCTTT.

This chain uses TRBV7-9 with TRBJ2-7; 12 nucleotides agree with TRBD2. In germline, CDR1 is SEHNR, CDR2 FQNEAQ (reference sequence). This CDR3 contains 14 residues. Losses at the gene ends were 5 bases for V and 4 bases for J; bases not matched to a gene: 3. CDR3 in DNA: TGTGCCAGCAGCAGGACTAGCGGGAAATACGAGCAGTACTTC. This sequence encodes CASSRTSGKYEQYF.

This clonotype has only a few counts. The chain joins TRBV5-6 to TRBJ2-7; D may be TRBD1 or TRBD2 (5 bases each). Germline values: CDR1 SGHDT, CDR2 YYEEEE. CDR3 size: 16 residues. Trimming cost V 0 bases and J 1 base, with 14 bases left between them. The CDR3 sequence is CASSLVPGPPSYEQYF. The CDR3 nucleotides read TGTGCCAGCAGCTTGGTGCCGGGACCGCCGTCCTACGAGCAGTACTTC.

This clonotype appeared many times. CDR3 nucleotides: TGTGCCAGCAGCTTAGAACAGGGCTACATTCAGTACTTC. As protein: CASSLEQGYIQYF. The chain combines TRBV11-2 with TRBJ2-4; perhaps TRBD1 as D (6 bases). The germline gives CDR1 SGHAT, CDR2 FQNNGV. CDR3 length: 13 residues. The germline V and J ends were trimmed by 0 bases and 8 bases, with 8 bases remaining between them.

This clonotype was found a few times. The CDR3 is CASSQVGQGYEQYF. CDR3 coding DNA: TGCGCCAGCAGCCAAGTAGGACAGGGCTACGAGCAGTACTTC. This chain links TRBV4-3 with TRBJ2-7; 8 positions agree with TRBD1. V lost 1 base, J lost 3 bases, and 2 bases stayed unmatched. Germline values: CDR1 LGHNA, CDR2 YSLEER. The CDR3 contains 14 residues.